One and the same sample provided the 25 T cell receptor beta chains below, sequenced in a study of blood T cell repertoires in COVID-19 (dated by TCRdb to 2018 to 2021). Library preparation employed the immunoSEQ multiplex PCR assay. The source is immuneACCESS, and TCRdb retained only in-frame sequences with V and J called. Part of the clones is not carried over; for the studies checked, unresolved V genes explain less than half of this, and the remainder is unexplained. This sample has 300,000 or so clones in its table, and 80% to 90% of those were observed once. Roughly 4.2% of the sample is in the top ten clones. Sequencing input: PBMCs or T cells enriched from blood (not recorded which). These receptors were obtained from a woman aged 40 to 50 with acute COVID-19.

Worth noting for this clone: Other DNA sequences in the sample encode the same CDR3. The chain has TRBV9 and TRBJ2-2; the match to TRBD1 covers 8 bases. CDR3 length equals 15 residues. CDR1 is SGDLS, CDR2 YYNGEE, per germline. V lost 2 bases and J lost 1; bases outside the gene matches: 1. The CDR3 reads CASSVGQGNTGELFF. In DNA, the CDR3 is TGTGCCAGCAGCGTCGGACAGGGGAACACCGGGGAGCTGTTTTTT.

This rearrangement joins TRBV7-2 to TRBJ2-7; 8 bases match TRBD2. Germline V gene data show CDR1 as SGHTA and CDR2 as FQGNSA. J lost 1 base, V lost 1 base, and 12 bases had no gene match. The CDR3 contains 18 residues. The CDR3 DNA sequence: TGTGCCAGCAGCTTAGTGGGGGGCTTAGCGGGGCCTTCCTACGAGCAGTACTTC. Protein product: CASSLVGGLAGPSYEQYF.

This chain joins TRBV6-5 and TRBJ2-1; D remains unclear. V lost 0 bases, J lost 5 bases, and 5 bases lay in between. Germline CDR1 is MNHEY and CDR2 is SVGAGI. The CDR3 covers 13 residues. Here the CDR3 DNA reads TGTGCCAGCAGTTACTCGCGGCACAATGAGCAGTTCTTC. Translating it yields CASSYSRHNEQFF.

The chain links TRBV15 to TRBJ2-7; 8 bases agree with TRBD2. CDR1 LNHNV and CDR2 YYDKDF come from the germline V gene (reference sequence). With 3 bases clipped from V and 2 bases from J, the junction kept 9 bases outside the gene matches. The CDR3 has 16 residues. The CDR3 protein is CATSSLFREGPYEQYF. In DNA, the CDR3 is TGTGCCACCAGCAGCCTCTTCCGGGAGGGCCCCTACGAGCAGTACTTC.

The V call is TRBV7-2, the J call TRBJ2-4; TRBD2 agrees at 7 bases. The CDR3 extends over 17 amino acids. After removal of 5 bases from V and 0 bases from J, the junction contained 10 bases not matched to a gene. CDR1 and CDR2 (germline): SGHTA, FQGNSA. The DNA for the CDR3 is TGTGCCAGCAGCCCCCGATATTTAGCGGGAGCCAAAAACATTCAGTACTTC. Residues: CASSPRYLAGAKNIQYF.

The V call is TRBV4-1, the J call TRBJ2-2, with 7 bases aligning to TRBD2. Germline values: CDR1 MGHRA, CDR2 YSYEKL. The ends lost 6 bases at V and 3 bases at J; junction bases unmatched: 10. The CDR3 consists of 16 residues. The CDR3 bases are TGCGCCAGCAGTCGGGGGGAGGGCGCGGACACCGGGGAGCTGTTTTTT. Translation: CASSRGEGADTGELFF.

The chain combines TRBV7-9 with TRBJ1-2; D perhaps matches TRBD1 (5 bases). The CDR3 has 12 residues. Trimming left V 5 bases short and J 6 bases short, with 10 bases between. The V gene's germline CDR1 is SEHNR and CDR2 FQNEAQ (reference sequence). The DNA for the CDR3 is TGTGCCAGCAGCCAACAGGACAATGGCTACACCTTC. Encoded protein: CASSQQDNGYTF.

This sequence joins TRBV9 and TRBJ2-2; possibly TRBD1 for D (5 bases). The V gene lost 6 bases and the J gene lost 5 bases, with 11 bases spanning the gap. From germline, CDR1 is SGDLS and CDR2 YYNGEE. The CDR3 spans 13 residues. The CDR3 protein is CASKTVPTGELFF. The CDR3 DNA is TGTGCCAGCAAGACAGTCCCAACCGGGGAGCTGTTTTTT.

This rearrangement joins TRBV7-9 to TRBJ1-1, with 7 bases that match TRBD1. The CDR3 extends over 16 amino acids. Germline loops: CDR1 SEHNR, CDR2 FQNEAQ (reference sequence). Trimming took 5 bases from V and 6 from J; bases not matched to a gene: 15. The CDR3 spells CASSREGAQGKAEAFF. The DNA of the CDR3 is TGTGCCAGCAGCCGAGAGGGGGCGCAGGGGAAGGCTGAAGCTTTCTTT.

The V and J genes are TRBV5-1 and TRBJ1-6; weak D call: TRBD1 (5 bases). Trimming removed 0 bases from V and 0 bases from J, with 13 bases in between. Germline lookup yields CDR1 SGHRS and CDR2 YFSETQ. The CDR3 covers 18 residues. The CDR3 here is CASSLVGRTSSYNSPLHF. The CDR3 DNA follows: TGCGCCAGCAGCTTGGTGGGAAGGACAAGCTCCTATAATTCACCCCTCCACTTT.

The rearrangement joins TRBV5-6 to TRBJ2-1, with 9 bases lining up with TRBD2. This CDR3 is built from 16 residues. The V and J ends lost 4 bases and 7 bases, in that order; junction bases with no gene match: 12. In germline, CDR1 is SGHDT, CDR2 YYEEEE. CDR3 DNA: TGTGCCAGCAGCCGCTCTCTGACTAGCGGAGTGAATGAGCAGTTCTTC. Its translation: CASSRSLTSGVNEQFF.

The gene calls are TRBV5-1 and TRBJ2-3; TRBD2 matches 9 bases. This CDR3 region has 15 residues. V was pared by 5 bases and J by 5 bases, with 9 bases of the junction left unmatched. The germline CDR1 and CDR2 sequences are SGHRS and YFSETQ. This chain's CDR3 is CASSGGRANIDTQYF. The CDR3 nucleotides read TGCGCCAGCAGTGGCGGGAGGGCCAATATAGATACGCAGTATTTT.

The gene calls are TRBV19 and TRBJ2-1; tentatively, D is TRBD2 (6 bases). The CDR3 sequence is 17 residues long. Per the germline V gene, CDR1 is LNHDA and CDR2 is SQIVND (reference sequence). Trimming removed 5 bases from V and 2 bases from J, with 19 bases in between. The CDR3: CASSLGTGTHPYNEQFF. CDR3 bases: TGTGCCAGTAGTCTTGGGACCGGGACTCACCCCTACAATGAGCAGTTCTTC.

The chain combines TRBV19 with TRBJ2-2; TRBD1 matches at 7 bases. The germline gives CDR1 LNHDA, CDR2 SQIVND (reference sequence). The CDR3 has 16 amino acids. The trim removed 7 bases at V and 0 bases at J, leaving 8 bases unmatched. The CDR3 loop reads CASMTGNVANTGELFF. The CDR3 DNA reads TGTGCCAGTATGACAGGGAATGTGGCGAACACCGGGGAGCTGTTTTTT. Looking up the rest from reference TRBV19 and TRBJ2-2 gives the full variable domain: DGGITQSPKYLFRKEGQNVTLSCEQNLNHDAMYWYRQDPGQGLRLIYYSQIVNDFQKGDIAEGYSVSREKKESFPLTVTSAQKNPTAFYLCASMTGNVANTGELFFGEGSRLTVL.

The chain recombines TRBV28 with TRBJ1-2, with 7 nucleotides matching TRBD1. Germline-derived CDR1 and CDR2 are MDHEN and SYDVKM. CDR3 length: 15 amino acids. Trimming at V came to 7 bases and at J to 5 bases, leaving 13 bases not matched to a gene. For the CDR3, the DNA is TGTGCCAGCACAAGCTTTACCCACAGGGGATATGGCTACACCTTC. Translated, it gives CASTSFTHRGYGYTF.

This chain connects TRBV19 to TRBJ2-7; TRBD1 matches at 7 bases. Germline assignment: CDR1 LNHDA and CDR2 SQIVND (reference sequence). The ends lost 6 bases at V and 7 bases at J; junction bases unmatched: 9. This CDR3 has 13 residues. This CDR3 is CASSTGVSREQYF. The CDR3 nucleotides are TGTGCCAGTAGCACAGGGGTTTCGAGGGAGCAGTACTTC. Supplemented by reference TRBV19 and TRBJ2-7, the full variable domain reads DGGITQSPKYLFRKEGQNVTLSCEQNLNHDAMYWYRQDPGQGLRLIYYSQIVNDFQKGDIAEGYSVSREKKESFPLTVTSAQKNPTAFYLCASSTGVSREQYFGPGTRLTVT.

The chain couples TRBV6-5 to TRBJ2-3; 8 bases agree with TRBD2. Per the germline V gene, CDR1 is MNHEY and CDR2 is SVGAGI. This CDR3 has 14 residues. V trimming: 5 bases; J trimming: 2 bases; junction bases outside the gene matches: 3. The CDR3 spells CASSRAGDTDTQYF. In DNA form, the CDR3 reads TGTGCCAGCAGTCGAGCGGGGGACACAGATACGCAGTATTTT.

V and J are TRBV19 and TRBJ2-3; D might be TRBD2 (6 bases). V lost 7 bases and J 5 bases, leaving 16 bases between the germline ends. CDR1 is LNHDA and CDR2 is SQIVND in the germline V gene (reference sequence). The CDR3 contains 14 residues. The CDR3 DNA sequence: TGTGCCAGTACCCAGGAGGGCCGAATAGATACGCAGTATTTT. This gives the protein CASTQEGRIDTQYF.

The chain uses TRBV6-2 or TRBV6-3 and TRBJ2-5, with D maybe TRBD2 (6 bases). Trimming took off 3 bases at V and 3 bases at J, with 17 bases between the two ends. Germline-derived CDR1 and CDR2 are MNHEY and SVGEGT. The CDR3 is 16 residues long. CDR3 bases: TGTGCCAGCAGTTATTTTGGAACTAGCCTTGAAGAGACCCAGTACTTC. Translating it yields CASSYFGTSLEETQYF.

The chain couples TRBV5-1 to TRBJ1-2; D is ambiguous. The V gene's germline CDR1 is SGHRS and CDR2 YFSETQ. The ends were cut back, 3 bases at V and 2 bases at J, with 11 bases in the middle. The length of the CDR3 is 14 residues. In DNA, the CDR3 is TGCGCCAGCAGCTCGCCCGAGAGAAACTATGGCTACACCTTC. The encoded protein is CASSSPERNYGYTF.

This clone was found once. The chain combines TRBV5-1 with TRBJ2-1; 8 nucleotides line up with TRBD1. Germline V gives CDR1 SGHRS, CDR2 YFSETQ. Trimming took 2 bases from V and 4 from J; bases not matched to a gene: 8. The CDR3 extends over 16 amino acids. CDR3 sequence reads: CASSLNRQGRYNEQFF. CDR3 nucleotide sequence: TGCGCCAGCAGCTTAAACCGACAGGGGCGATACAATGAGCAGTTCTTC.

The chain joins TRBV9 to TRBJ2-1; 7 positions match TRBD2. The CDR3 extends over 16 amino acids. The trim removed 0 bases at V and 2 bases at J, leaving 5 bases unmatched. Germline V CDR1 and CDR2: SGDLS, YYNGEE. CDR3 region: CASSVASREAYNEQFF. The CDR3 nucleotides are TGTGCCAGCAGCGTAGCATCCCGGGAGGCCTACAATGAGCAGTTCTTC.

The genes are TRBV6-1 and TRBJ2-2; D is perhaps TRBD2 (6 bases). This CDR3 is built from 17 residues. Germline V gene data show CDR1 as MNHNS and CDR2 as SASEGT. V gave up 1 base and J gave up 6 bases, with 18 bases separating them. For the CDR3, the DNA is TGTGCCAGCAGTGAAGGGTATCGATCGGGGGTAGCCGGGGAGCTGTTTTTT. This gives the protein CASSEGYRSGVAGELFF.

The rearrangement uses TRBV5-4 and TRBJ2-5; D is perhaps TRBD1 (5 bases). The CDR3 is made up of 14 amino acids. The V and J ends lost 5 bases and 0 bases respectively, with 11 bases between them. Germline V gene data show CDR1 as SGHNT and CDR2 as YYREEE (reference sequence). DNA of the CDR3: TGTGCCAGCAGGGGGTCGGACAACCAAGAGACCCAGTACTTC. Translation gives CASRGSDNQETQYF. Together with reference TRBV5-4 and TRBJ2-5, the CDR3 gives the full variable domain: ETGVTQSPTHLIKTRGQQVTLRCSSQSGHNTVSWYQQALGQGPQFIFQYYREEENGRGNFPPRFSGLQFPNYSSELNVNALELDDSALYLCASRGSDNQETQYFGPGTRLLVL.

CDR3 DNA: TGTGCCAGCAGCAAAGCTCGAATATTAAGACAGGGTCAGTACGAGCAGTACTTC. Translating it yields CASSKARILRQGQYEQYF. The V gene is TRBV21-1, the J gene TRBJ2-7; the D call TRBD1 from the table was never checked on the DNA. TRBV21-1 has pseudogene status. The CDR3 length is 18 residues.